A selection of T cell receptor beta chains follows, all from one sample in a study of blood T cell repertoires in COVID-19. Clones were sequenced by immunoSEQ multiplex PCR, and TCRdb holds only the in-frame ones, with some missing. The table shows 150,000 or so clones, with approximately 85% occurring only once. Sequencing was done on a sample of peripheral blood. The receptor source for this set is a man in his sixties with active or convalescent COVID-19. Each CDR3 is given with its conserved first and last residue. Each record gives: V gene, CDR3 protein.

TRBV3-1/TRBV3-2	CASRQGGAPFF
TRBV5-1	CASSLDRGQGGEAFF
TRBV19	CASLGGRGSYNEQFF
TRBV10-2	CASEDRRSGGYTF
TRBV13	CASSLRTGTLRF
TRBV6-4	CASINSRGLGNQPQHF
TRBV5-6	CASSSWAGNTIYF
TRBV18	CASSPRGGLTDTQYF
TRBV27	CASSPGPQGIGNSPLHF
TRBV7-6	CASSLGRGNNEQFF
TRBV18	CASSPTGGIETQYF
TRBV19	CASSPTGGGGYTF
TRBV24-1	CATSDTRGNPGELFF
TRBV19	CASSIEGLAGRSYNEQFF
TRBV11-3	CASSLRTGMLFF
TRBV16	CASSRNRGSPLHF
TRBV11-2	CASSGLQGAGTEAFF
TRBV6-2/TRBV6-3	CASSSWTVGTEAFF
TRBV5-1	CASSPGQGARNEQFF
TRBV4-2	CASSQDNRGGNQPQHF
TRBV2	CASSEAWTENSPLHF
TRBV13	CASSGTGSYNEQFF
TRBV28	CASRGRGRGSYNEQFF
TRBV5-1	CASSRGDRDSPLHF
TRBV5-6	CASSLGGNGRHYNEQFF
TRBV18	CASSLPRDAAGDGYTF
TRBV29-1	CSVGGGNTEAFF
TRBV4-1	CASSQEYPYEQYF
TRBV28	CASSSETQYF
TRBV11-2	CASSSQGGWGYTF
TRBV11-1	CASSRTGNNSPLHF
TRBV19	CASSQTSGSNEQFF
TRBV7-9	CASSRTWTGVYGYTF
TRBV5-1	CASSWGQTNSGNTIYF
TRBV28	CASSLLPGQGNTEAFF
TRBV28	CASTERGRPNNEQFF
TRBV25-1	CASSGGLAGGELFF
TRBV5-1	CASSPLMNTEAFF
TRBV29-1	CSAIRDTEAFF